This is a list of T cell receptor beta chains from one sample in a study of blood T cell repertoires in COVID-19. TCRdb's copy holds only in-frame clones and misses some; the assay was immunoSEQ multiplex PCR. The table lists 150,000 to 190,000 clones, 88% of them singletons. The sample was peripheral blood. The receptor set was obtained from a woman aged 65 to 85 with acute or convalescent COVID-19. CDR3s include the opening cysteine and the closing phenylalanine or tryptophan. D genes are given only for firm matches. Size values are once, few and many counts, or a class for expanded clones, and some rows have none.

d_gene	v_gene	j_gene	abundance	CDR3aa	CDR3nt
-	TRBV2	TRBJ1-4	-	CASSGPVTTNEKLFF	TGTGCCAGCAGTGGGCCCGTTACAACTAATGAAAAACTGTTTTTT
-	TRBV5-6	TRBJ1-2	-	CASSSGIGGYTF	TGTGCCAGCAGTTCCGGGATAGGGGGCTACACCTTC
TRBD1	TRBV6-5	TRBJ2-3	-	CASSFGTGDTDTQYF	TGTGCCAGCAGTTTTGGGACAGGGGACACAGATACGCAGTATTTT
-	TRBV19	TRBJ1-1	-	CASSKGHLNTEAFF	TGTGCCAGTAGTAAGGGGCACCTGAACACTGAAGCTTTCTTT
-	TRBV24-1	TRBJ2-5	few	CATSESTGRGATQYF	TGTGCCACCAGTGAGTCCACAGGGAGGGGAGCGACCCAGTACTTC
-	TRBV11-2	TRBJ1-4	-	CASSWAGASEKLFF	TGTGCCAGCAGCTGGGCAGGGGCGTCGGAAAAACTGTTTTTT
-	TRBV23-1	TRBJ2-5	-	CASRKGPGETQYF	TGCGCCAGCAGGAAGGGTCCGGGGGAGACCCAGTACTTC
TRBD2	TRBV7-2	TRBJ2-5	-	CASSLKRGPKETQYF	TGTGCCAGCAGCTTGAAGCGGGGGCCTAAGGAGACCCAGTACTTC
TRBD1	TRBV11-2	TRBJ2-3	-	CASRSATGVDTQYF	TGTGCCAGCAGGTCGGCGACAGGGGTAGATACGCAGTATTTT
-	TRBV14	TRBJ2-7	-	CASSQGLDSRSYEQYF	TGTGCCAGCAGCCAGGGGCTGGATAGCAGGTCCTACGAGCAGTACTTC
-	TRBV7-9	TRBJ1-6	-	CASSLDFGVGNSPLHF	TGTGCCAGCAGCTTAGATTTCGGGGTGGGTAATTCACCCCTCCACTTT
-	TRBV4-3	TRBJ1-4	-	CASSRNLAEKLFF	TGCGCCAGCAGCCGCAACTTAGCGGAAAAACTGTTTTTT
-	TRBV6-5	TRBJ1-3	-	CASSLGGAPSGNTIYF	TGTGCCAGCAGTTTGGGGGGGGCCCCCTCTGGAAACACCATATATTTT
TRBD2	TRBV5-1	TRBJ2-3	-	CASSRGLAGAFTDTQYF	TGCGCCAGCAGCAGGGGACTAGCGGGGGCCTTCACAGATACGCAGTATTTT
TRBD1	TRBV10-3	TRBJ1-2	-	CAISNTGGSSYTF	TGTGCCATCAGCAATACAGGGGGCTCAAGCTACACCTTC
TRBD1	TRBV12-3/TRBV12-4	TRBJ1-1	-	CASSIGDRAEAFF	TGTGCCAGCAGTATTGGTGACAGGGCTGAAGCTTTCTTT
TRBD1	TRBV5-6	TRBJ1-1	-	CASSIRGRVTEAFF	TGTGCCAGCAGCATAAGGGGGCGAGTCACTGAAGCTTTCTTT
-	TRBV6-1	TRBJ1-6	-	CASSEGTGPISYNSPLHF	TGTGCCAGCAGTGAAGGTACAGGGCCAATATCCTATAATTCACCCCTCCACTTT
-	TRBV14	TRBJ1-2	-	CASSQDGQMGYTF	TGTGCCAGCAGCCAAGATGGTCAGATGGGCTACACCTTC
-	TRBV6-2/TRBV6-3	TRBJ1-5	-	CASSYVLPRGQPQHF	TGTGCCAGCAGTTACGTTCTCCCACGAGGGCAGCCCCAGCATTTT
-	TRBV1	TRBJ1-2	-	CTCLTVAVCGRPGQLNGYTF	TGCACCTGCCTAACAGTCGCGGTATGCGGACGACCGGGACAGCTAAATGGCTACACCTTC
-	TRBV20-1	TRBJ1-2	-	CSASGGARYYGYTF	TGCAGTGCTAGTGGCGGAGCGAGGTACTATGGCTACACCTTC
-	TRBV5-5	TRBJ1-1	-	CASSLGKGYTEAFF	TGTGCCAGCAGCTTAGGTAAGGGGTACACTGAAGCTTTCTTT
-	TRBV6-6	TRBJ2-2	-	CASSYGRANTGELFF	TGTGCCAGCAGTTACGGGCGAGCGAACACCGGGGAGCTGTTTTTT
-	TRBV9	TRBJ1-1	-	CASSVLSGTEAFF	TGTGCCAGCAGCGTATTAAGCGGGACCGAGGCTTTCTTT
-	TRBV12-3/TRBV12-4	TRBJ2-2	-	CASRLRGELFF	TGTGCCAGCAGACTTAGAGGGGAGCTGTTTTTT
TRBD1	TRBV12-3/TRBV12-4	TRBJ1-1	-	CASSHRGNTEAFF	TGTGCCAGCAGCCACAGGGGGAACACTGAAGCTTTCTTT
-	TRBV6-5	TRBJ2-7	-	CASTLVQGGVYEQYF	TGTGCCAGCACCCTCGTCCAAGGAGGGGTTTACGAGCAGTACTTC
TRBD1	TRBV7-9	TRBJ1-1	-	CASSFDDRGAAFF	TGTGCCAGCAGCTTCGACGACAGGGGTGCGGCTTTCTTT
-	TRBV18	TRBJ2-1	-	CASSLTRSGEQFF	TGTGCCAGCTCACTGACCCGGTCGGGTGAGCAGTTCTTC
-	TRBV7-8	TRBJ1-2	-	CASSLQANQKRGYTF	TGTGCCAGCAGCTTACAGGCCAACCAAAAAAGGGGCTACACCTTC